The 22 T cell receptor beta chains reported below all come from one sample, sequenced in a study of T cell clonality in common variable immunodeficiency (dated by TCRdb to about 2015). The library was prepared using the immunoSEQ multiplex PCR assay. Here the immuneACCESS table is served through TCRdb, limited to in-frame sequences with V and J called. Missing clones are a known gap in these copies; in checked studies unresolved V genes cover under half, and the rest lacks a known reason. The table records about 66,000 clones for this sample, and not one of them appears only once. Around 1.6% of the sample is taken by the ten largest. Sequencing input: peripheral blood mononuclear cells. The receptor source for this set is a person aged 18 to 70 in good health.

This clone was recorded at least ten times. The read falls 3 residues short of the CDR3 end, and the missing part is taken from the germline J gene. The chain carries TRBV7-9 and TRBJ2-7; D possibly corresponds to TRBD1 (5 bases). CDR1 SEHNR and CDR2 FQNEAQ come from the germline V gene (reference sequence). This CDR3 is 14 amino acids long. The germline V and J ends were trimmed by 2 bases and 3 bases, with 11 bases remaining between them. The CDR3 reads CASSLSGHHYEQYF. The covered CDR3 bases are TGTGCCAGCAGCTTAAGTGGACACCACTACGAG.

This clone occurred many times. The CDR3 loop is CASHTGGEAEAFF. The CDR3 bases that were read are TGCGCCAGCCACACAGGGGGAGAGGCTGAA. V gene TRBV5-1 combines with J gene TRBJ1-1, with 8 positions matching TRBD1. The read is 3 residues too short to cover the CDR3 end, so that end is filled in from the germline J gene. Unmatched junction bases numbered 8, after V lost 7 bases and J lost 6 bases. The CDR3 contains 13 residues. The germline V gene has CDR1 SGHRS and CDR2 YFSETQ.

This clone occurred many times. The read ends 3 residues early relative to the CDR3; the germline J gene fills the gap. V gene TRBV12-3 or TRBV12-4 combines with J gene TRBJ2-5, with D maybe TRBD2 (5 bases). The CDR3 covers 12 residues. With 2 bases removed from V and 4 bases from J, the gap between germline ends came to 5 bases. The sequenced part of the CDR3 DNA is TGTGCCAGCAGTTTAAGCGGAGAGACC. As protein: CASSLSGET. The whole CDR3 is CASSLSGETQYF.

Turning to this clone: The read halts 3 residues ahead of the CDR3 end, with the missing end drawn from the germline J gene. The chain employs TRBV7-3 and TRBJ1-4, with 10 positions matching TRBD1. The CDR3 has 15 residues. CDR1 is SGHTA and CDR2 is FQGTGA in the germline V gene. The V and J ends lost 0 bases and 10 bases, in that order; junction bases with no gene match: 5. The CDR3 sequence: CASSLTPGQGGKLFF. Partial CDR3 DNA: TGTGCCAGCAGCTTAACCCCCGGACAGGGGGGAAAA.

At least ten counts were recorded for this clone. Read data end 3 residues before the CDR3 end; the end is taken from the germline J gene. The gene calls are TRBV4-2 and TRBJ2-5; 12 nucleotides line up with TRBD2. Germline loops: CDR1 LGHNA, CDR2 YNFKEQ. Trimming removed 4 bases from V and 1 base from J; junction bases left unmatched: 7. This CDR3 has 17 amino acids. CDR3 sequence reads: CASSPPLAGGLQETQYF. The sequenced part of the CDR3 DNA is TGTGCCAGCAGCCCCCCACTAGCGGGAGGCCTCCAAGAGACC.

This clone came up many times. The DNA ends 3 residues before the CDR3 does, and the rest of the CDR3 is filled in from the germline J gene. V is TRBV20-1 and J is TRBJ2-1, with TRBD2 as a possible D gene (10 bases). Germline CDR1 is DFQATT and CDR2 is SNEGSKA (reference sequence). The CDR3 has 15 amino acids. V gave up 5 bases and J gave up 9 bases, with 23 bases separating them. CDR3 amino acids: CSAEQGASGSLEQFF. The DNA read from the CDR3 is TGCAGTGCTGAACAGGGGGCTAGCGGGAGCCTTGAG.

This clone was counted at least ten times. The read comes to an end 3 residues before the CDR3 does, leaving the germline J gene to fill in the end. The gene calls are TRBV13 and TRBJ2-3; a weak D match, TRBD1 (6 bases). The CDR3 is 13 amino acids. Trimming took 4 bases from V and 6 from J, leaving 11 bases between them. CDR1 and CDR2 (germline): PRHDT, FYEKMQ (reference sequence). The CDR3 protein is CASSSPRGDTQYF. The sequenced part of the CDR3 DNA is TGTGCCAGCAGCTCCCCTAGGGGGGATACG.

This clone appeared many times. The CDR3 end falls 3 residues outside the read, so it is completed with the germline J gene. The chain couples TRBV19 to TRBJ2-3; 11 bases agree with TRBD2. CDR1 LNHDA and CDR2 SQIVND come from the germline V gene (reference sequence). This CDR3 is 16 amino acids long. V gave up 3 bases and J gave up 0 bases; unmatched junction bases: 2. The CDR3 spells CASSIRLAGSTDTQYF. The CDR3 DNA, read in part, is TGTGCCAGTAGTATTCGACTAGCGGGGAGCACAGATACG.

This clone has ten or more counts. Sequencing ends 3 residues short of the CDR3 end; the germline J gene provides the rest. The rearrangement links TRBV28 to TRBJ1-5; D unclear. This CDR3 has 14 residues. The V and J ends lost 2 bases and 0 bases respectively, with 5 bases between them. Looked up from germline, CDR1 is MDHEN and CDR2 is SYDVKM. The chain's CDR3 is CASSLRVSNQPQHF. CDR3 DNA, as far as it was read: TGTGCCAGCAGTTTACGGGTTAGCAATCAGCCC.

This clone was seen a handful of times. The CDR3 end is not reached by the read, which stops 3 residues before it; the germline J gene fills it in. The V gene is TRBV2, the J gene TRBJ2-2, with D possibly TRBD1 on 6 matching bases. V gave up 9 bases and J gave up 3 bases, with 8 bases separating them. The CDR3 is 12 residues long. Germline CDR1 is SNHLY and CDR2 is FYNNEI. CDR3 sequence reads: CASSGDTGELFF. CDR3 DNA (partial): TGTGCCAGTTCAGGGGACACCGGGGAG. The full variable domain, completed using reference TRBV2 and TRBJ2-2, is EPEVTQTPSHQVTQMGQEVILRCVPISNHLYFYWYRQILGQKVEFLVSFYNNEISEKSEIFDDQFSVERPDGSNFTLKIRSTKLEDSAMYFCASSGDTGELFFGEGSRLTVL.

This clone was observed at least ten times. With the read ending 3 residues before the CDR3 end, the germline J gene is used to fill in that end. This chain uses TRBV7-2 with TRBJ2-3, with 7 positions matching TRBD2. The CDR3 covers 14 residues. Per the germline V gene, CDR1 is SGHTA and CDR2 is FQGNSA. The ends lost 4 bases at V and 7 bases at J; junction bases unmatched: 8. The CDR3 protein is CASSSTSVPYTQYF. The CDR3 bases that were read are TGTGCCAGCAGCTCCACTAGCGTTCCATATACG.

This clone was seen repeatedly, ten times or more. One end of the junction varies from germline; a read error may be responsible. The read ends 3 residues early relative to the CDR3; the germline J gene fills the gap. V and J are TRBV4-2 and TRBJ2-5; D is undetermined. Germline V gene lookup returns CDR1 LGHNA and CDR2 YNFKEQ. CDR3 length: 15 amino acids. CDR3 DNA, as far as it was read: TGCGCCAGCAGCCTTAGAACTCATGTCTGGGAGACC. As protein: CASSLRTHVWET. The whole CDR3 protein is CASSLRTHVWETQYF.

Partial CDR3 DNA: TGTGCCAGCAGTGAACAGGGCACCCTTCACCCCGGGGAG. Translation gives CASSEQGTLHPGE. The CDR3 in full is CASSEQGTLHPGELFF. V usage is TRBV25-1 and J usage is TRBJ2-2; weak D call: TRBD1 (5 bases). The read finishes 3 residues shy of the CDR3 end, and the germline J gene is used to complete it. CDR1 MGHDK and CDR2 SYGVNS come from the germline V gene. The V end was cut by 2 bases, the J end by 6 bases, with 16 bases between. The CDR3 has 16 amino acids.

This clone appeared many times. The read terminates 3 residues ahead of where the CDR3 ends, so the germline J gene completes it. V is TRBV20-1 and J is TRBJ2-1, with TRBD2 identical over 9 bases. The germline gives CDR1 DFQATT, CDR2 SNEGSKA (reference sequence). The V gene end was trimmed by 5 bases and the J gene end by 3 bases; junction bases not matched to a gene: 11. The CDR3 is 16 amino acids. The sequenced part of the CDR3 DNA is TGCAGTGCTCTGGGTGGGGATAGCGGGGGCTACAATGAG. As protein: CSALGGDSGGYNE. The whole CDR3 sequence is CSALGGDSGGYNEQFF.

This clone was found many times. Mismatch with germline at one junction end may stem from a read error. Read sequence stops 3 residues before the CDR3 end, and the germline J gene provides the missing end. J is TRBJ2-3 and V is TRBV4-2; weak D call: TRBD1 (5 bases). CDR1 LGHNA and CDR2 YNFKEQ come from the germline V gene. The CDR3 totals 15 residues. CDR3 in amino acids: CASSQEDSSTDTQYF. The covered CDR3 bases are TGCGCCAGCAGCCAAGAAGACAGCAGCACAGATACG.

This clone was detected many times. The read is 3 residues too short to cover the CDR3 end, so that end is filled in from the germline J gene. The chain links TRBV12-5 to TRBJ2-1; 8 bases match TRBD2. V lost 0 bases and J lost 6; bases outside the gene matches: 7. From germline, CDR1 is LGHNT and CDR2 FRNRAP. CDR3 length: 16 amino acids. The CDR3 is CASGLVLSGRGNEQFF. The part of the CDR3 DNA that was read is TGTGCTAGTGGTTTGGTTTTGAGCGGGAGAGGCAATGAG.

In this sample, this clone turned up many times. The CDR3 end lies 3 residues beyond the end of the read and is filled in from the germline J gene. V gene TRBV6-2 or TRBV6-3 combines with J gene TRBJ2-3; 12 nucleotides align to TRBD2. Germline V lookup: CDR1 MNHEY, CDR2 SVGEGT. The CDR3 contains 13 residues. The DNA read from the CDR3 is TGTGCCAGCAGTCCAGGGACTAGCGGGTCG. The encoded protein is CASSPGTSGS. The CDR3 in full is CASSPGTSGSQYF.

In its sample, this clone was seen many times. Read coverage stops 3 residues before the CDR3 terminus; the germline J gene supplies the remainder. The gene calls are TRBV19 and TRBJ2-2, with 10 bases lining up with TRBD1. Germline loops: CDR1 LNHDA, CDR2 SQIVND (reference sequence). Unmatched junction bases numbered 6, after V lost 6 bases and J lost 5 bases. This CDR3 comprises 15 residues. CDR3 DNA (partial): TGTGCCAGTAGCCCCGGGACAGGGGTTACCGGGGAG. Its translation: CASSPGTGVTGE. From start to end, the CDR3 is CASSPGTGVTGELFF.

This clone was seen repeatedly, ten times or more. The sequenced fragment ends 3 residues before the CDR3 boundary, so the rest is inferred from the germline J gene. The V call is TRBV12-3 or TRBV12-4, the J call TRBJ1-1; tentatively, D is TRBD1 (5 bases). The CDR3 has 17 amino acids. Between the trimmed V and J ends, which lost 3 bases and 1 base, there was a span of 18 bases. The CDR3 reads CASSFREGLFGNTEAFF. The CDR3 DNA, read in part, is TGTGCCAGCAGTTTCAGGGAGGGGCTATTTGGGAACACTGAA.

This clone has ten or more counts. From the germline J gene comes the end of the CDR3, since the read stops 3 residues before it. The chain links TRBV20-1 to TRBJ2-7; a possible D gene is TRBD1 (6 bases). CDR1 is DFQATT and CDR2 is SNEGSKA in the germline V gene (reference sequence). This CDR3 contains 13 residues. Trimming removed 4 bases from V and 1 base from J, with 11 bases in between. The CDR3 spells CSANNQGSYEQYF. The DNA read from the CDR3 is TGCAGTGCTAACAACCAGGGGTCCTACGAG.

As for this clone: The read comes to an end 3 residues before the CDR3 does, leaving the germline J gene to fill in the end. The chain carries TRBV7-9 and TRBJ1-2; 10 nucleotides align to TRBD1. Germline V CDR1 and CDR2: SEHNR, FQNEAQ (reference sequence). This CDR3 contains 15 residues. The sequenced CDR3 bases are TGTGCCAGCAGCTTAGTGGGACAGGGGCCCTACGAC. Translating gives CASSLVGQGPYD. The CDR3 in full is CASSLVGQGPYDYTF.

Of note for this clone: The read terminates 3 residues ahead of where the CDR3 ends, so the germline J gene completes it. The chain uses TRBV20-1 and TRBJ1-2; D gene uncertain. The germline V and J ends were trimmed by 7 bases and 0 bases, with 6 bases remaining between them. This CDR3 is built from 11 residues. Per germline, CDR1 DFQATT and CDR2 SNEGSKA (reference sequence). CDR3 amino acids: CSGTANYGYTF. The sequenced part of the CDR3 DNA is TGCAGTGGAACAGCTAACTATGGC.